This T cell receptor beta chain was sequenced in a study of cytomegalovirus exposure and HLA in healthy donors. Every donor was a healthy person donating bone marrow. V was trimmed by 8 bases and J by 5 bases, leaving 18 bases between them. This CDR3 comprises 14 residues. CDR1 and CDR2 from the germline V gene are SEHNR and FQNEAQ (reference sequence). This clone was recorded once. Its cognate antigen is unknown. The PCR ran on 60 Vbeta and 13 Jbeta primers. Assay used: immunoSEQ multiplex PCR; TCRdb lists only in-frame clones, some missing. The sample contains around 240,000 clones, roughly 80% of which appear only once. Study results and caveats: Previous analysis showed most TCR beta V segments were productive about 87% or about 30% of the time. Later analysis showed TCR association rates varying by HLA locus, highest for DRB1 and lowest for HLA-C. Analyzed later, most CMV-associated TCR beta chains appeared HLA-restricted.

The sample comprised PBMCs. This chain uses TRBV7-9 with TRBJ2-5; tentatively, D is TRBD1 (7 bases). The source is a woman in her forties in good health and CMV-seropositive. The CDR3: CASHQGGTGETQYF. DNA for the CDR3: TGTGCCAGCCATCAGGGGGGAACAGGGGAGACCCAGTACTTC.